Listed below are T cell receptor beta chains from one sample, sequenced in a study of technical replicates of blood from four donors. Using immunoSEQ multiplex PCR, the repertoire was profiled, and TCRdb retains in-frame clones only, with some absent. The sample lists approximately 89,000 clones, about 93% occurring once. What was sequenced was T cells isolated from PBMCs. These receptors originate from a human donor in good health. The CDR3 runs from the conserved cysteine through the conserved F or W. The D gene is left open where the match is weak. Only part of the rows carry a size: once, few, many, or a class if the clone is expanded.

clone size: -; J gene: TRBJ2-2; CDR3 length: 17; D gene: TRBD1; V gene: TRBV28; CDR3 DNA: TGTGCCAGCAGTCCGGGCCTCCGGGACAGGGGAACCGGGGAGCTGTTTTTT; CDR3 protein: CASSPGLRDRGTGELFF
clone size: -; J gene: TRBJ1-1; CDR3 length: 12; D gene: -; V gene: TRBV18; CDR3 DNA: TGTGCCAGCTCCCAGGGAGGTACTGAAGCTTTCTTT; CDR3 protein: CASSQGGTEAFF
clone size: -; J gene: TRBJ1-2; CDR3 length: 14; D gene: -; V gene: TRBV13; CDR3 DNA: TGTGCCAGCAGCTTAGGCCCAGTGCTTTATGGCTACACCTTC; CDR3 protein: CASSLGPVLYGYTF
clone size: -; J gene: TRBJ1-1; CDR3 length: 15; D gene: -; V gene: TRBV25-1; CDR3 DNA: TGTGCCAGCAGTGAACACTCTGATCAGAACACTGAAGCTTTCTTT; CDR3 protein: CASSEHSDQNTEAFF
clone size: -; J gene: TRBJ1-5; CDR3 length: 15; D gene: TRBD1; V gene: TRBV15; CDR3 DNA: TGTGCCACCAGCAAAGACAGGGGAATACGTCAGCCCCAGCATTTT; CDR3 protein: CATSKDRGIRQPQHF
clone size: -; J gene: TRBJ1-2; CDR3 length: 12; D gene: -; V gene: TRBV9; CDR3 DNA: TGTGCCAGCAGCTCCAGCGGGGGGGGCTACACCTTC; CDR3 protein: CASSSSGGGYTF
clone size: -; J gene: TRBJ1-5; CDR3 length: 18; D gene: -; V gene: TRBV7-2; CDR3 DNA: TGTGCCAGCAGCTTAGAGATGGACAGAAGCATAGGCAATCAGCCCCAGCATTTT; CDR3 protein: CASSLEMDRSIGNQPQHF
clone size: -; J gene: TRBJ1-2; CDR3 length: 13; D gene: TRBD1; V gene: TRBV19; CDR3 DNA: TGTGCCAGTAGTATCGCCGGGACAGCCCCTAGCGCCTTC; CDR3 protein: CASSIAGTAPSAF
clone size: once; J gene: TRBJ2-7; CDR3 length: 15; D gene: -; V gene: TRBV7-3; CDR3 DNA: TGTGCCAGCAGCCCCGGATTTTTGAGCGACCACGAGCAGTACTTC; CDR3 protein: CASSPGFLSDHEQYF
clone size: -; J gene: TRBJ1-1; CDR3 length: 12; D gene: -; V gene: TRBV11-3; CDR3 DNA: TGTGCCAGCAGTTTTAGGAGGACTGAAGCTTTCTTT; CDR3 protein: CASSFRRTEAFF
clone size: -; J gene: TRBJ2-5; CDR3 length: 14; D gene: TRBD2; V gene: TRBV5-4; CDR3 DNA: TGTGCCAGCAGCCGGAGCGGGGGCGGGGAGACCCAGTACTTC; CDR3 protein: CASSRSGGGETQYF
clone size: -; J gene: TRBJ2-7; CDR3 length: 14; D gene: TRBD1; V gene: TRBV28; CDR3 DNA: TGTGCCAGCAGTTGGGGACAGGGTAACTACGAGCAGTACTTC; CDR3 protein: CASSWGQGNYEQYF
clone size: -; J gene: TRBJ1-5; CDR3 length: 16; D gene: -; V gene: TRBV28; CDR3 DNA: TGTGCCAGCAGTCCTAGATACGCGGACTCAGGAACGCCCCAGCATTTT; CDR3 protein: CASSPRYADSGTPQHF
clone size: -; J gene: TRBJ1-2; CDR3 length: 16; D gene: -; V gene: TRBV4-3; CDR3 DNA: TGCGCCAGCAGTGGGGTGGAGGACGAATCCTTTGGTGGCTACACCTTC; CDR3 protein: CASSGVEDESFGGYTF
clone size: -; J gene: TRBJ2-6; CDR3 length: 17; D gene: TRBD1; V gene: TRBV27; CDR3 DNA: TGTGCCAGCAGTTTTGCAAGGGGGCTGAGTGGGGCCAACGTCCTGACTTTC; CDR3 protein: CASSFARGLSGANVLTF
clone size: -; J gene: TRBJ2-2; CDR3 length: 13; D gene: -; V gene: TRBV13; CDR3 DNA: TGTGCCAGCAGCTTACGGCTAGCCGGGGAGCTGTTTTTT; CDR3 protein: CASSLRLAGELFF
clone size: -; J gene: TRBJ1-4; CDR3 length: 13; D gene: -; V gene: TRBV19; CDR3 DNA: TGTGCCAGTAGCCATTCGGCTAATGAAAAACTGTTTTTT; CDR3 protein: CASSHSANEKLFF
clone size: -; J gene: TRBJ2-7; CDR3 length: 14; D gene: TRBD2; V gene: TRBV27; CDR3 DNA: TGTGCCAGCAGTGCGACTAGCGGAACCTACGAGCAGTACTTC; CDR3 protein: CASSATSGTYEQYF
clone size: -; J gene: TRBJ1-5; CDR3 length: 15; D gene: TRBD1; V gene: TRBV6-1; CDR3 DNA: TGTGCCAGCAGTGAAATCGACAGGGGCAATCAGCCCCAGCATTTT; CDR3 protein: CASSEIDRGNQPQHF
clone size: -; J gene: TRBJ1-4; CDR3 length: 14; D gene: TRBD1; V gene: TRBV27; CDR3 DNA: TGTGCCAGCAGTTTAGACAGGGACGGTGAAAAACTGTTTTTT; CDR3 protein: CASSLDRDGEKLFF
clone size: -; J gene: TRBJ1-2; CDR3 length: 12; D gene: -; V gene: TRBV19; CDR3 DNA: TGTGCCAGTAGTCCCGGGGGCTATGGCTACACCTTC; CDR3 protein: CASSPGGYGYTF
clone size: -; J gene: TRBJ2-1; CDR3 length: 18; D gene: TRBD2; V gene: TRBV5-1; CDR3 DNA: TGCGCCAGCAGCTTCGGGACTAGCGGGGCCCTCTACGATGTTGAGCAGTTCTTC; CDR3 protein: CASSFGTSGALYDVEQFF
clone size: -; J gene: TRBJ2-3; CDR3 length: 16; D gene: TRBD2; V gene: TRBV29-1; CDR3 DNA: TGCAGCGTTGGCCCAACTAGCGGTCCTAGCACAGATACGCAGTATTTT; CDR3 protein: CSVGPTSGPSTDTQYF
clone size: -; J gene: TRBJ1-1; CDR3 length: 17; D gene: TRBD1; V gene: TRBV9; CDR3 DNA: TGTGCCAGCAGCGCGACAGGGGCCCTTGGAGTGAACACTGAAGCTTTCTTT; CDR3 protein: CASSATGALGVNTEAFF
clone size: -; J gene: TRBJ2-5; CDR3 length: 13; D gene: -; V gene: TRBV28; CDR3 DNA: TGTGCCAGCAGTCCTCTCCCCGGTGAGACCCAGTACTTC; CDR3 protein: CASSPLPGETQYF
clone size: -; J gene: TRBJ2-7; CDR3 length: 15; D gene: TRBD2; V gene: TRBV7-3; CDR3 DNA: TGTGCCAGCAGCCAACAGAGCGGGAGGGCTTACGAGCAGTACTTC; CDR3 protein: CASSQQSGRAYEQYF
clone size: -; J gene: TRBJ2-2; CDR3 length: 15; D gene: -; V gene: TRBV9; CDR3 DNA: TGTGCCAGCAGCCTACTAGCTGCGAACACCGGGGAGCTGTTTTTT; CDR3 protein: CASSLLAANTGELFF
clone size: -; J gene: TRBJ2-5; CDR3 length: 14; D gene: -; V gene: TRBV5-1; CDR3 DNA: TGCGCCAGCGGCGAACGGGAGAACCAAGAGACCCAGTACTTC; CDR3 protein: CASGERENQETQYF
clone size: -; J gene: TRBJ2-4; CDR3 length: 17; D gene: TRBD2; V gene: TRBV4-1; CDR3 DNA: TGCGCCAGCAGCCAAGAGGAGGCTAGCGGGAGATTCGACATTCAGTACTTC; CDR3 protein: CASSQEEASGRFDIQYF
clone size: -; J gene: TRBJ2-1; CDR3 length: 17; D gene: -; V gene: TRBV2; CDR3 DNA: TGTGCCAGCAGTGATGTAATCGGGACTCCTTCCTACAATGAGCAGTTCTTC; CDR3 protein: CASSDVIGTPSYNEQFF
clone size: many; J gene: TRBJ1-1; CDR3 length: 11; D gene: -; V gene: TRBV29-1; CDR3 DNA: TGCAGCGTTTCCAGGGGTGGATATGCTTTCTTT; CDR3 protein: CSVSRGGYAFF
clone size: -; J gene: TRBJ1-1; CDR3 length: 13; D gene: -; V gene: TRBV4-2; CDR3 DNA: TGTGCCAGCAGCCCTGGCGAAAGGAGAGCAGCTTTCTTT; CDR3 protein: CASSPGERRAAFF
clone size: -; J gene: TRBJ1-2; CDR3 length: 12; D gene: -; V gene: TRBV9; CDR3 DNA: TGTGCCAGCAGCGGAGACAGGTGGAGCTACACCTTC; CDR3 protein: CASSGDRWSYTF
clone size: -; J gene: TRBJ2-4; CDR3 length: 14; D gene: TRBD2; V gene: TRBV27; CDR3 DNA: TGTGCCAGCAGTCCCTTAGACGGGAGGGACATTCAGTACTTC; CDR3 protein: CASSPLDGRDIQYF
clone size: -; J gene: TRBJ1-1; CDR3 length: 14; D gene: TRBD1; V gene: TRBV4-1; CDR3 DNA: TGCGCCAGCAGCCACAGACAGGGCAACACTGAAGCTTTCTTT; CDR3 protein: CASSHRQGNTEAFF
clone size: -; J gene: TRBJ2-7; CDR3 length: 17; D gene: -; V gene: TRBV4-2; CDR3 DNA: TGTGCCAGCAGCCAAGAAGTGAGGGGACTCACGCACTACGAGCAGTACTTC; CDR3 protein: CASSQEVRGLTHYEQYF
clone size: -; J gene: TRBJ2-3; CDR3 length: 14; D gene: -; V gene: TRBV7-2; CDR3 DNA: TGTGCCAGCAGCTTACTTCGGAGCACAGATACGCAGTATTTT; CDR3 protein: CASSLLRSTDTQYF
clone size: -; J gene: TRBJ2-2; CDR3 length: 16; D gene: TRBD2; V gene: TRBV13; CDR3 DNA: TGTGCCAGCAGCACCCGGACTAGCGTTAACACCGGGGAGCTGTTTTTT; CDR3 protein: CASSTRTSVNTGELFF
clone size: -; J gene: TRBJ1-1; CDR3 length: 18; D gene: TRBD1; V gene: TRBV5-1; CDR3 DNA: TGCGCCAGCAGCTTGCACCCGGGACAGGGGGCGCAGAACACTGAAGCTTTCTTT; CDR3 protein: CASSLHPGQGAQNTEAFF
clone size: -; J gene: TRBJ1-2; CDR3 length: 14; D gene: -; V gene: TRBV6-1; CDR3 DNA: TGTGCCAGCATCCAGGACAGCCTAGGCTATGGCTACACCTTC; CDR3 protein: CASIQDSLGYGYTF
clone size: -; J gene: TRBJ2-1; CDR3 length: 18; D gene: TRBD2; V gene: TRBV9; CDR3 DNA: TGTGCCAGCAGCGTGAGGCTAGCGGGAGGTTCGAGTATCGATGAGCAGTTCTTC; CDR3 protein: CASSVRLAGGSSIDEQFF
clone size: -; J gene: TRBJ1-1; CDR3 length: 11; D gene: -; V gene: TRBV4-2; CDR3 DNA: TGTGCCAGCAGCCAAGACAATGAAGCTTTCTTT; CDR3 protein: CASSQDNEAFF
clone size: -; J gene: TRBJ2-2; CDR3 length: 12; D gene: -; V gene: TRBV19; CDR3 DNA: TGTGCCAGTAGTATGGACTTCGGGGAGCTGTTTTTT; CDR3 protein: CASSMDFGELFF
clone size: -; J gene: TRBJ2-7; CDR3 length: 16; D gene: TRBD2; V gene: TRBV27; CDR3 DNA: TGTGCCAGCAGTTTATCACGACTAGCGGGCACCTACGAGCAGTACTTC; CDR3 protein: CASSLSRLAGTYEQYF
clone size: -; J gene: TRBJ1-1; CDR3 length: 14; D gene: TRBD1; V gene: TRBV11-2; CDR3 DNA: TGTGCCAGCAGCTCGCAGGGGGCCGGCACTGAAGCTTTCTTT; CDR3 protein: CASSSQGAGTEAFF
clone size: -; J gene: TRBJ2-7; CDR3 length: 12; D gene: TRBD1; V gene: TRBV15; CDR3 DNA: TGTGCCACCAGCATGGGACAGAACGAGCAGTACTTC; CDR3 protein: CATSMGQNEQYF
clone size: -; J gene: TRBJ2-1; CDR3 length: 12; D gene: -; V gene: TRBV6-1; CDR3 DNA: TGTGCCAGCAGTGAAGCTCTTGGAGGTCCGTTCTTC; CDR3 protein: CASSEALGGPFF
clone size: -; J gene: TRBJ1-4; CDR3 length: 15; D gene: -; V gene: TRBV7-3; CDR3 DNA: TGTGCCAGCAGCTTAGTCGGGGGGACTAATGAAAAACTGTTTTTT; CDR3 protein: CASSLVGGTNEKLFF
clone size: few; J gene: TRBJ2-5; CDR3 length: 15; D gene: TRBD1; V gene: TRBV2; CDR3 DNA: TGTGCCAGCAGCGAAGACAGGGCTCTCGAAGAGACCCAGTACTTC; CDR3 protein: CASSEDRALEETQYF
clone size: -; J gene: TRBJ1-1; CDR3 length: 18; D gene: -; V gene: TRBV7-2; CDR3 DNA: TGTGCCAGCAGCTTAGCGCTATTTACAGGTAACATGAACACTGAAGCTTTCTTT; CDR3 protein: CASSLALFTGNMNTEAFF
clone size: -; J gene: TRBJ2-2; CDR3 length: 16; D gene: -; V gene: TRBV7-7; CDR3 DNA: TGTGCTAGCAGCTCCCAGCTGACAGGCATCACCGGGGAGCTGTTTTTT; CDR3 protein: CASSSQLTGITGELFF
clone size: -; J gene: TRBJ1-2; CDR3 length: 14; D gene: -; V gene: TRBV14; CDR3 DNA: TGTGCCAGCAGCCAAGTGTGGGACACCTATGGCTACACCTTC; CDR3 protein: CASSQVWDTYGYTF
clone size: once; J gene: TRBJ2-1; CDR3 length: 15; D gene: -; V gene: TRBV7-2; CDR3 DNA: TGTGCCAGCAGCTCCGGACACCCCTCCTACAATGAGCAGTTCTTC; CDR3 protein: CASSSGHPSYNEQFF